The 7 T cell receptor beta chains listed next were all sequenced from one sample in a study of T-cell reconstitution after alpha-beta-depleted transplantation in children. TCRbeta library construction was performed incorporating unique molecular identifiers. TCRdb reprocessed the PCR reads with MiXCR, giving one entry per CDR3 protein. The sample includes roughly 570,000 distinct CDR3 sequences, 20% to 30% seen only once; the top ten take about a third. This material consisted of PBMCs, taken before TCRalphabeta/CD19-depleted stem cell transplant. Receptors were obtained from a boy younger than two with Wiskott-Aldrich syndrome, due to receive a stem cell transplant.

The CDR3 DNA sequence: TGCAGCGTTGATGGCACCACAGATACGCAGTATTTT. This sequence encodes CSVDGTTDTQYF. The chain is built from TRBV29-1 and TRBJ2-3; D is ambiguous. The V and J ends lost 3 bases and 2 bases respectively, with 6 bases between them. Germline values: CDR1 SQVTM, CDR2 ANQGSEA. The CDR3 length is 12 residues.

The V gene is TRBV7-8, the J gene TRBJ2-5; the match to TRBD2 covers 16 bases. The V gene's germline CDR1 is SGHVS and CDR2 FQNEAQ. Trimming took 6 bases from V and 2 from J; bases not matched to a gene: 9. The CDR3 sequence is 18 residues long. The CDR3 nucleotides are TGTGCCAGCAGTTGGGTTTGGGGACTAGCGGGAGGGCAAGAGACCCAGTACTTC. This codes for CASSWVWGLAGGQETQYF.

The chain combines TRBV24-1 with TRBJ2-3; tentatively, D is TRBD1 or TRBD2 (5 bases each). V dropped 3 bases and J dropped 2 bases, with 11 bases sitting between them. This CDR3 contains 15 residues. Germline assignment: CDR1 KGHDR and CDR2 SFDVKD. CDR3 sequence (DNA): TGTGCCACCAGTGATCTCCGGGGCAACACAGATACGCAGTATTTT. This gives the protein CATSDLRGNTDTQYF.

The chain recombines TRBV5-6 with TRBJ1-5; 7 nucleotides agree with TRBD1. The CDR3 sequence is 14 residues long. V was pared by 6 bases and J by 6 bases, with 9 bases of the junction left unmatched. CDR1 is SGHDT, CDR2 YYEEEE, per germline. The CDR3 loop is CASNLRGPGQPQHF. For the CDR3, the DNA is TGTGCCAGCAACCTGAGGGGGCCGGGTCAGCCCCAGCATTTT.

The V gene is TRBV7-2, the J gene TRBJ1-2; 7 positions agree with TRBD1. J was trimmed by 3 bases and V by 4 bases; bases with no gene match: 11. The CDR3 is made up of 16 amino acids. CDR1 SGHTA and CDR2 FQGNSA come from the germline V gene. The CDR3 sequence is CASSSTRGRSHYGYTF. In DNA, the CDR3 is TGTGCCAGCAGCTCAACTAGGGGGCGATCGCACTATGGCTACACCTTC.

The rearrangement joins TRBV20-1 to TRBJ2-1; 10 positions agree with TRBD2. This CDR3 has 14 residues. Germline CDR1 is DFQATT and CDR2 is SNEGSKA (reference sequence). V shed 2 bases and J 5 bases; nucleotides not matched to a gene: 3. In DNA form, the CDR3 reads TGCAGTGCTAGAAAGCGGGAGGGCCACAATGAGCAGTTCTTC. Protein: CSARKREGHNEQFF.

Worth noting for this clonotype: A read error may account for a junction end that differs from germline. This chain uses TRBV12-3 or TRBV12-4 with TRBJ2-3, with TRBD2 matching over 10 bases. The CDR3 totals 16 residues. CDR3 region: CASSRLAGRGGDAQYF. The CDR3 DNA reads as TGTGCCAGCAGCCGACTAGCGGGCAGGGGAGGAGATGCGCAGTATTTT.